This TCR beta chain was captured by sequencing in a study of blood T cells in healthy people across ages. Trimming took off 0 bases at V and 4 bases at J, with 13 bases between the two ends. Germline V gene sequence: CDR1 SGHRS, CDR2 YFSETQ. The CDR3 spans 15 residues. A second roughly 6 to 11 cycle PCR used barcoded and J-beta primers. TCRdb used MiXCR to reprocess the 5' RACE reads, holding one entry per CDR3 protein. The sample carries over 1.5 million distinct CDR3 sequences, about 49% recorded once. V usage is TRBV5-1 and J usage is TRBJ2-5, with D unclear. The source of this sequence is a woman aged 40-49 years in good health. Specimen: blood. The DNA of the CDR3 is TGCGCCAGCAGCTTGGTCAGGCTGGGTGGAGAGACCCAGTACTTC. It specifies CASSLVRLGGETQYF.